The 31 T cell receptor beta chains presented below share a single source sample, sequenced in a study of blood T cell repertoires in COVID-19. The data were produced by immunoSEQ multiplex PCR, yet TCRdb's version contains in-frame clones alone and is incomplete. In the table there are around 370,000 clones, 85% to 90% of which are singletons. The sample was PBMCs or T cells enriched from blood (not recorded which). These receptors were collected from a woman between 18 and 29 years old who had recovered from COVID-19.

The chain combines TRBV6-1 with TRBJ1-2; possibly TRBD1 for D (6 bases). Germline assignment: CDR1 MNHNS and CDR2 SASEGT. The CDR3 runs to 15 residues. V shed 3 bases and J shed 1 base, with 12 bases lying between them. DNA of the CDR3: TGTGCCAGCAGTGAGTCCCAGGGGATTAACTATGGCTACACCTTC. Protein: CASSESQGINYGYTF.

This clone was counted once. The chain uses TRBV20-1 and TRBJ2-7, with D perhaps TRBD2 (5 bases). CDR3 length: 11 residues. Germline V gives CDR1 DFQATT, CDR2 SNEGSKA (reference sequence). Between the trimmed V and J ends, which lost 7 bases and 6 bases, there was a span of 13 bases. CDR3 bases: TGCAGTGTGGACCAGCGGATCGAGCAGTACTTC. Its protein product is CSVDQRIEQYF.

This rearrangement joins TRBV7-3 to TRBJ2-1; the match to TRBD1 covers 8 bases. The CDR3 spans 17 residues. Germline-derived CDR1 and CDR2 are SGHTA and FQGTGA. With 0 bases clipped from V and 7 bases from J, the junction kept 11 bases outside the gene matches. The CDR3 nucleotides read TGTGCCAGCAGCTTAACCTTGGGGACAGGCCCTTTGAATGAGCAGTTCTTC. Protein product: CASSLTLGTGPLNEQFF.

J is TRBJ1-1 and V is TRBV11-3, with D perhaps TRBD1 (5 bases). This CDR3 has 13 residues. Germline V gene data show CDR1 as SGHNT and CDR2 as YENEEA. V was clipped by 2 bases and J by 7 bases, with 11 bases between them. CDR3 protein: CASSLMGQGEAFF. CDR3 in DNA: TGTGCCAGCAGCTTAATGGGGCAAGGTGAAGCTTTCTTT.

V is TRBV27 and J is TRBJ1-1; D may be TRBD1 (6 bases). Germline V gene data show CDR1 as MNHEY and CDR2 as SMNVEV (reference sequence). Trimming left V 4 bases short and J 7 bases short, with 13 bases between. CDR3 size: 13 residues. In nucleotides, the CDR3 is TGTGCCAGCAGTTCAAACAGGGTCGGTGAAGCTTTCTTT. It encodes CASSSNRVGEAFF.

The gene calls are TRBV10-3 and TRBJ2-3; 8 bases agree with TRBD1. After removal of 6 bases from V and 2 bases from J, the junction contained 7 bases not matched to a gene. Germline V lookup: CDR1 ENHRY, CDR2 SYGVKD. The CDR3 runs 15 residues. The CDR3 protein is CAISQTGDITDTQYF. In nucleotides, the CDR3 is TGTGCCATCAGCCAGACAGGGGATATCACAGATACGCAGTATTTT.

The chain employs TRBV30 and TRBJ1-6, with TRBD1 identical over 10 bases. The germline CDR1 and CDR2 sequences are GTSNPN and SVGIG (reference sequence). This CDR3 contains 14 residues. With 7 bases clipped from V and 5 bases from J, the junction kept 5 bases outside the gene matches. Here the CDR3 reads CAFEDRGDNSPLHF. The DNA of the CDR3 is TGTGCCTTTGAGGACAGGGGGGATAATTCACCCCTCCACTTT. Filled out from reference TRBV30 and TRBJ1-6, the complete variable domain reads SQTIHQWPATLVQPVGSPLSLECTVEGTSNPNLYWYRQAAGRGLQLLFYSVGIGQISSEVPQNLSASRPQDRQFILSSKKLLLSDSGFYLCAFEDRGDNSPLHFGNGTRLTVT.

The V gene is TRBV27, the J gene TRBJ2-4; D is perhaps TRBD1 (6 bases). The ends were cut back, 6 bases at V and 2 bases at J, with 14 bases in the middle. The germline V gene has CDR1 MNHEY and CDR2 SMNVEV (reference sequence). The CDR3 contains 15 residues. For the CDR3, the DNA is TGTGCCAGCAGCTTTTACAGGGAGACCAAAAACATTCAGTACTTC. Amino acids: CASSFYRETKNIQYF.

The chain is built from TRBV6-4 and TRBJ1-6, with 8 bases fitting TRBD1. V gave up 4 bases and J gave up 7 bases; unmatched junction bases: 12. The CDR3 contains 17 residues. The V gene's germline CDR1 is MRHNA and CDR2 SNTAGT. DNA for the CDR3: TGTGCCAGCAGTGCCGGACAGGGAGGTATTTGGAATTCACCCCTCCACTTT. It is translated as CASSAGQGGIWNSPLHF.

The V call is TRBV7-8, the J call TRBJ2-7; 7 nucleotides line up with TRBD1. The germline gives CDR1 SGHVS, CDR2 FQNEAQ. V was pared by 0 bases and J by 7 bases, with 3 bases of the junction left unmatched. CDR3 length: 13 residues. CDR3 protein: CASSLAQGREQYF. DNA of the CDR3: TGTGCCAGCAGCTTAGCACAGGGGCGGGAGCAGTACTTC.

This rearrangement joins TRBV10-2 to TRBJ1-3, with 9 positions matching TRBD1. CDR1 and CDR2 (germline): WSHSY, SAAADI. Trimming took 6 bases from V and 0 from J; bases not matched to a gene: 6. CDR3 length: 16 amino acids. The CDR3 nucleotides are TGCGCCAGCAGGGGGACAGGGCTTAGCTCTGGAAACACCATATATTTT. It is translated as CASRGTGLSSGNTIYF.

The chain carries TRBV4-2 and TRBJ2-3; TRBD1 matches 7 bases. Per the germline V gene, CDR1 is LGHNA and CDR2 is YNFKEQ. The J segment lost 1 base and the V segment lost 0 bases, leaving 7 bases of the junction unmatched. The CDR3 has 17 residues. CDR3 nucleotide sequence: TGTGCCAGCAGCCAAGAAAGACAGGGAGAGGGCACAGATACGCAGTATTTT. This translates into CASSQERQGEGTDTQYF.

V gene TRBV3-1 (or the pseudogene TRBV3-2) combines with J gene TRBJ2-7; 7 nucleotides line up with TRBD2. The V and J ends lost 1 base and 1 base, in that order; junction bases with no gene match: 1. The germline V gene encodes CDR1 LGHDT and CDR2 YNNKEL (reference sequence). This CDR3 has 14 residues. The DNA for the CDR3 is TGTGCCAGCAGCCAAGGCGGGGGTTCCTACGAGCAGTACTTC. Translated: CASSQGGGSYEQYF.

This clone was picked up a small number of times. This sequence joins TRBV29-1 and TRBJ2-2; perhaps TRBD1 as D (5 bases). In germline, CDR1 is SQVTM, CDR2 ANQGSEA. The CDR3 has 13 residues. DNA of the CDR3: TGCAGTTGGTCGGACACAGCCACCGGGGAGCTGTTTTTT. Its protein is CSWSDTATGELFF.

This chain uses TRBV6-6 with TRBJ2-7; TRBD2 matches at 7 bases. CDR3 length: 15 amino acids. V was pared by 6 bases and J by 0 bases, with 8 bases of the junction left unmatched. CDR1 MNHNY and CDR2 SVGAGI come from the germline V gene (reference sequence). The CDR3 is CASRPLAESSYEQYF. The CDR3 region has the DNA TGTGCCAGCAGGCCGCTAGCGGAGAGCTCCTACGAGCAGTACTTC.

About this clone itself: This sample also contains other DNA sequences that code for the same CDR3. This chain uses TRBV9 with TRBJ1-2; D unclear. The germline gives CDR1 SGDLS, CDR2 YYNGEE. The CDR3 spans 13 residues. Trimming removed 0 bases from V and 4 bases from J, with 7 bases in between. CDR3 in DNA: TGTGCCAGCAGCGTAGGGGAGAGCTATGGCTACACCTTC. The encoded protein is CASSVGESYGYTF.

V usage is TRBV28 and J usage is TRBJ1-2; D gene ambiguous. CDR1 and CDR2 from the germline V gene are MDHEN and SYDVKM. The CDR3 covers 14 residues. Trimming shortened V by 2 bases and J by 4 bases, and 11 bases separated the two germline ends. This CDR3 reads CASSLDGGFYGYTF. CDR3 DNA: TGTGCCAGCAGTTTAGATGGCGGATTCTATGGCTACACCTTC.

V usage is TRBV30 and J usage is TRBJ2-7; 7 bases match TRBD1. V shed 1 base, J shed 0 bases, and the junction held 12 bases outside the gene matches. The CDR3 totals 17 residues. Per the germline V gene, CDR1 is GTSNPN and CDR2 is SVGIG (reference sequence). This CDR3 reads CAWSALSGTAFSYEQYF. CDR3 DNA: TGTGCCTGGAGTGCCCTCTCCGGGACAGCCTTCTCCTACGAGCAGTACTTC.

The V gene is TRBV7-2, the J gene TRBJ1-3; D perhaps matches TRBD1 (5 bases). V gave up 0 bases and J gave up 2 bases, with 11 bases separating them. There are 16 residues in the CDR3. Germline V lookup: CDR1 SGHTA, CDR2 FQGNSA. The CDR3 region is CASSLAGGETGNTIYF. As DNA, the CDR3 is TGTGCCAGCAGCTTAGCCGGGGGGGAAACTGGAAACACCATATATTTT. The full variable domain, with the rest looked up from reference TRBV7-2 and TRBJ1-3, is GAGVSQSPSNKVTEKGKDVELRCDPISGHTALYWYRQSLGQGLEFLIYFQGNSAPDKSGLPSDRFSAERTGGSVSTLTIQRTQQEDSAVYLCASSLAGGETGNTIYFGEGSWLTVV.

The chain links TRBV18 to TRBJ2-3, with D perhaps matching TRBD1 (5 bases). CDR3 size: 15 residues. Germline assignment: CDR1 KGHSH and CDR2 LQKENI. V was cut by 6 bases and J by 0 bases, with 13 bases left in between. In nucleotides, the CDR3 is TGTGCCAGCTCCCACACCGACAGCAGCACAGATACGCAGTATTTT. It codes for CASSHTDSSTDTQYF.

Here the CDR3 reads CASSQVPSFAGYTF. The CDR3 bases are TGTGCCAGCAGCCAAGTACCGAGCTTTGCGGGCTACACCTTC. The rearrangement links TRBV14 to TRBJ1-2; no definite D call. Looked up from germline, CDR1 is SGHDN and CDR2 is FVKESK. V dropped 1 base and J dropped 8 bases, with 14 bases sitting between them. This CDR3 is built from 14 residues.

The V call is TRBV25-1, the J call TRBJ1-6; weak D call: TRBD1 (5 bases). Between the trimmed V and J ends, which lost 5 bases and 10 bases, there was a span of 9 bases. Germline V lookup: CDR1 MGHDK, CDR2 SYGVNS. This CDR3 region has 12 residues. The CDR3 loop is CASSQKGSPLHF. The CDR3, as DNA: TGTGCCAGCAGTCAGAAGGGGTCACCCCTCCACTTT. Filled out from reference TRBV25-1 and TRBJ1-6, the complete variable domain reads EADIYQTPRYLVIGTGKKITLECSQTMGHDKMYWYQQDPGMELHLIHYSYGVNSTEKGDLSSESTVSRIRTEHFPLTLESARPSHTSQYLCASSQKGSPLHFGNGTRLTVT.

This chain connects TRBV27 to TRBJ2-7, with 9 bases that match TRBD1. The CDR3 is 14 amino acids. Germline values: CDR1 MNHEY, CDR2 SMNVEV (reference sequence). After removal of 2 bases from V and 4 bases from J, the junction contained 3 bases not matched to a gene. The CDR3 reads CASSLGTGNYEQYF. DNA for the CDR3: TGTGCCAGCAGTTTAGGGACAGGGAATTACGAGCAGTACTTC.

The genes are TRBV27 and TRBJ1-1; D might be TRBD1 (5 bases). CDR3 length: 13 residues. Per the germline V gene, CDR1 is MNHEY and CDR2 is SMNVEV (reference sequence). The V end lost 3 bases, the J end lost 5 bases, and 10 bases lay between the germline ends. CDR3 in DNA: TGTGCCAGCAGTTTTTCGGGGGGGACTGAAGCTTTCTTT. Encoded protein: CASSFSGGTEAFF.

The chain employs TRBV5-1 and TRBJ1-2, with unresolved D. The CDR3 has 14 residues. Per the germline V gene, CDR1 is SGHRS and CDR2 is YFSETQ. The V gene lost 7 bases and the J gene lost 1 base, with 14 bases spanning the gap. Here the CDR3 reads CASAPGSSNYGYTF. CDR3 DNA: TGCGCCAGCGCCCCGGGGTCCAGTAACTATGGCTACACCTTC.

V is TRBV5-1 and J is TRBJ1-2; D perhaps matches TRBD1 (5 bases). V was clipped by 0 bases and J by 6 bases, with 21 bases between them. Germline CDR1 reads SGHRS; CDR2 reads YFSETQ. This CDR3 has 17 amino acids. Written as DNA, the CDR3 is TGCGCCAGCAGCTTGGCTGTTGGTAGACAGCCCACAGATGGCTACACCTTC. Protein sequence: CASSLAVGRQPTDGYTF.

J is TRBJ2-1 and V is TRBV24-1, with D maybe TRBD1 (6 bases). The germline gives CDR1 KGHDR, CDR2 SFDVKD. This CDR3 comprises 17 residues. Between the trimmed V and J ends, which lost 3 bases and 6 bases, there was a span of 20 bases. The CDR3 is CATSDRSLDSKGNEQFF. The CDR3 DNA sequence: TGTGCCACCAGTGATCGCTCTCTGGACAGCAAGGGCAATGAGCAGTTCTTC.

J is TRBJ2-5 and V is TRBV7-2, with D perhaps TRBD1 (5 bases). This CDR3 is 20 amino acids long. V was cut by 0 bases and J by 0 bases, with 23 bases left in between. From germline, CDR1 is SGHTA and CDR2 FQGNSA. In nucleotides, the CDR3 is TGTGCCAGCAGCTTAGCTCCGGCAGGGATGAAACCTATGTACCAAGAGACCCAGTACTTC. Amino acids: CASSLAPAGMKPMYQETQYF.

The chain links TRBV9 to TRBJ1-3; D possibly corresponds to TRBD1 (5 bases). The germline V gene encodes CDR1 SGDLS and CDR2 YYNGEE. V lost 1 base and J 3 bases, leaving 14 bases between the germline ends. The CDR3 is made up of 16 amino acids. CDR3 nucleotide sequence: TGTGCCAGCAGCGTAAGTGTAGGGGATTATGGAAACACCATATATTTT. It codes for CASSVSVGDYGNTIYF.

The chain has TRBV19 and TRBJ2-4, with 7 bases aligning to TRBD2. V lost 9 bases and J lost 5; bases outside the gene matches: 1. This CDR3 has 11 residues. CDR1 is LNHDA and CDR2 is SQIVND in the germline V gene (reference sequence). CDR3 loop: CASAGENIQYF. The CDR3 bases are TGTGCCAGCGCGGGGGAAAACATTCAGTACTTC.

This chain connects TRBV2 to TRBJ1-5; D call uncertain. CDR3 length equals 14 residues. Germline V gene lookup returns CDR1 SNHLY and CDR2 FYNNEI. V lost 2 bases and J lost 3, with 8 bases in between. CDR3 sequence (DNA): TGTGCCAGCAGTGAATGGCAGTTCAATCAGCCCCAGCATTTT. Encoded protein: CASSEWQFNQPQHF.